Listed below are T cell receptor beta chains from one sample, sequenced in a study of radiotherapy plus CTLA-4 blockade in lung cancer. Clones were read by immunoSEQ multiplex PCR, and TCRdb kept only the in-frame ones, dropping some. The table records roughly 110,000 clones, over 75% of them present only once. The sequences come from peripheral blood, collected from a patient treated with radiotherapy plus ipilimumab. The source is a human donor with non-small cell lung cancer that progressed on radiotherapy plus ipilimumab. Some clones in this sample may be carry-over from other donors' samples. Both conserved end residues are part of each CDR3. A D gene is named only where the DNA matches it firmly. Some rows mark clone size as missing; the rest say once, few, many or name a class of expanded clone.

-	-	TRBJ2-1	TRBV5-3	TGTGCCGAAACTAAGGAGAACAATGAGCAGTTCTTC	CAETKENNEQFF
-	-	TRBJ1-2	TRBV7-2	TGTGCCAGCAGTCGAGGACTTTCAGGGATTGGGGGCTACACCTTC	CASSRGLSGIGGYTF
TRBD1	-	TRBJ1-5	TRBV6-5	TGTGCCAGCAGTCGGACAGGGGGGCAGCCCCAGCATTTT	CASSRTGGQPQHF
-	once	TRBJ1-1	TRBV2	TGTGCCAGCAGCGCGAACGGGAACACTGAAGCTTTCTTT	CASSANGNTEAFF
-	-	TRBJ1-1	TRBV7-9	TGTGCCAGCAGCTTAATAGGCTTGGGAAACACTGAAGCTTTCTTT	CASSLIGLGNTEAFF
-	once	TRBJ1-3	TRBV7-2	TGTGCCAGCAGCTTAGCGACAACATCTGGAAACACCATATATTTT	CASSLATTSGNTIYF
-	-	TRBJ1-1	TRBV4-3	TGCGCCAGCAGCCATTCAATCCGGGACTACACTGAAGCTTTCTTT	CASSHSIRDYTEAFF
-	-	TRBJ2-7	TRBV5-1	TGCGCCAGCAGCTTGGCCTCCTACGAGCAGTACTTC	CASSLASYEQYF
-	-	TRBJ2-3	TRBV5-1	TGCGCCAGCAGCTTGGGGGTGAGGGATACAGATACGCAGTATTTT	CASSLGVRDTDTQYF
-	medium-sized	TRBJ2-4	TRBV2	TGTGCCAGCAGTGAACGGCTAAACATTCAGTACTTC	CASSERLNIQYF
-	-	TRBJ2-3	TRBV7-8	TGTGCCAGCAGCTTGTCCAGTAGCACAGATACGCAGTATTTT	CASSLSSSTDTQYF
TRBD1	-	TRBJ2-7	TRBV15	TGTGCCACCAGCAGGGAACCTTGGGACAGCTACGAGCAGTACTTC	CATSREPWDSYEQYF
TRBD1	-	TRBJ2-1	TRBV18	TGTGCCAGCTCACCAGAGACAGGGTACAATGAGCAGTTCTTC	CASSPETGYNEQFF
-	medium-sized	TRBJ1-2	TRBV27	TGTGCCAGCATTGGCTTGAACAGGGTGGATGGCTACACCTTC	CASIGLNRVDGYTF
-	-	TRBJ1-2	TRBV25-1	TGTGCCAGCAGTGAATTTGGGGTAGCCCACGGACTCAACTATGGCTACACCTTC	CASSEFGVAHGLNYGYTF
-	once	TRBJ1-2	TRBV5-1	TGCGCCAGCAGCTTGCGGGGGTCCCCCTTACCCTACACCTTC	CASSLRGSPLPYTF
-	-	TRBJ2-7	TRBV28	TGTGCCAGTAGACAGTTCTACGAGCAGTACTTC	CASRQFYEQYF
-	-	TRBJ2-7	TRBV7-9	TGTGCCAGCACAACTACTAGGTGGGCAGGCTCCTACGAGCAGTACTTC	CASTTTRWAGSYEQYF
-	-	TRBJ1-2	TRBV4-1	TGCGCCAGCAGCCAAGCTTTGAGTTTTGTGGGCTACACCTTC	CASSQALSFVGYTF